The clone carrying this T cell receptor (beta chain) was observed a single time. The antigen remains unidentified. A multiplex PCR was run with 60 Vbeta primers and 13 Jbeta primers. This table comes from immunoSEQ multiplex PCR, and its TCRdb copy is limited to in-frame clones, with some not included. In the table there are 170,000 or so clones, roughly 78% of which are singletons. These data are taken from a study of cytomegalovirus exposure and HLA in healthy donors. Looking at the study overall: Of several hundred genotyped donors, more than 75% clustered with self-reported Caucasian donors.

Study results and limitations: An ancestry cluster, one associated with Asian ancestry, reportedly showed fewer N-insertions than the approximately 670-donor mean in a later analysis.

The V segment lost 5 bases and the J segment 3 bases; nucleotides outside the gene matches: 4. The CDR3 sequence is 13 residues long. CDR1 and CDR2 (germline): SGHTA, FQGNSA. This chain joins TRBV7-2 and TRBJ2-7; 7 nucleotides line up with TRBD1. The sequenced sample consisted of PBMCs. The source of this sequence is a woman aged 35 to 49 in good health and CMV-seronegative. CDR3 protein: CASSLDRFYEQYF. The DNA for the CDR3 is TGTGCCAGCAGCCTGGACAGGTTCTACGAGCAGTACTTC.